Following are 16 T cell receptor beta chains from one sample sequenced in a study of CXCR3-negative and CXCR3-positive naive CD8 T cells (dated by TCRdb to about 2019). The data were produced on a NextSeq 550. The Human TCR Profiling Kit (MiLaboratory) was used to prepare UMI-labeled 5' RACE TRB cDNA libraries. After TCRdb reprocessed the reads, each CDR3 protein sequence was kept as one row, without DNA. The sample table holds roughly 6,400 distinct CDR3 sequences. The top ten clones comprise about 1.5% of the sample. The sample was naive CXCR3- CD8+ T cells from blood. The cell subset or site label corresponds to: CD45RO-CCR7+CD27+CD95- naive CD8+ T cells lacking CXCR3 (TNR3-). The receptors here all came from a human donor in good health. Some clones in this sample may be carry-over from other donors' samples.

According to its frequency, this clonotype is medium-sized. This chain joins TRBV18 and TRBJ2-1; TCRdb gives TRBD1 as the D gene, but with no DNA this cannot be confirmed. The CDR3 consists of 15 residues. Germline loops: CDR1 KGHSH, CDR2 LQKENI. The CDR3 here is CASSFRDRGYNEQFF.

This rearrangement joins TRBV20-1 to TRBJ2-1; TCRdb's D call, TRBD1, is unchecked because there is no DNA. Germline CDR1 is DFQATT and CDR2 is SNEGSKA (reference sequence). CDR3 length: 15 residues. The CDR3 spells CSAINTGAPYNEQFF.

This rearrangement joins TRBV19 to TRBJ2-1; absent DNA, TCRdb's TRBD2 call cannot be checked. Germline lookup yields CDR1 LNHDA and CDR2 SQIVND (reference sequence). The CDR3 sequence is 15 residues long. The chain's CDR3 is CASSIASGRYNEQFF.

The chain carries TRBV7-9 and TRBJ2-1; TCRdb's D gene call, TRBD1, goes unchecked for lack of DNA. The CDR3 extends over 15 amino acids. CDR1 SEHNR and CDR2 FQNEAQ come from the germline V gene (reference sequence). The CDR3 here is CASSSGPMMYNEQFF.

The chain combines TRBV5-1 with TRBJ2-7; there is no DNA to check the TCRdb D call of TRBD2. Germline V gene sequence: CDR1 SGHRS, CDR2 YFSETQ. The CDR3 extends over 14 amino acids. CDR3: CASRPSSDSYEQYF.

The chain has TRBV6-1 and TRBJ2-2; lacking DNA, the TRBD1 call made by TCRdb goes unchecked. CDR1 MNHNS and CDR2 SASEGT come from the germline V gene. The CDR3 runs to 19 residues. CDR3 amino acids: CASSPLTGVVSGLTGELFF.

V is TRBV29-1 and J is TRBJ2-7; TCRdb's assignment of TRBD2 cannot be checked, as there is no DNA. Germline V lookup: CDR1 SQVTM, CDR2 ANQGSEA. The CDR3 is 15 amino acids. CDR3 loop: CSVDGWGTSGYEQYF.

V is TRBV29-1 and J is TRBJ2-3; TCRdb proposes TRBD2, but this gene call is untestable without DNA. Germline CDR1 reads SQVTM; CDR2 reads ANQGSEA. There are 13 residues in the CDR3. CDR3 sequence: CSALRQDTDTQYF.

The chain recombines TRBV19 with TRBJ2-1. Germline lookup yields CDR1 LNHDA and CDR2 SQIVND (reference sequence). The CDR3 is 15 amino acids. This chain's CDR3 is CASSITGGTYNEQFF.

Frequency places this clonotype as medium-sized. The V call is TRBV5-1, the J call TRBJ1-3; TCRdb designates TRBD1, a call that cannot be tested without DNA. The CDR3 has 14 residues. Germline V gene sequence: CDR1 SGHRS, CDR2 YFSETQ. The CDR3 spells CASSPGTGDNTIYF. Based on the CDR3 plus reference TRBV5-1 and TRBJ1-3, the full variable domain is KAGVTQTPRYLIKTRGQQVTLSCSPISGHRSVSWYQQTPGQGLQFLFEYFSETQRNKGNFPGRFSGRQFSNSRSEMNVSTLELGDSALYLCASSPGTGDNTIYFGEGSWLTVV.

The chain carries TRBV19 and TRBJ2-1; TCRdb outputs TRBD1, but without DNA this stays unchecked. Per germline, CDR1 LNHDA and CDR2 SQIVND (reference sequence). This CDR3 contains 17 residues. This CDR3 reads CASSIFRDRGPNNEQFF.

By frequency, this clonotype is medium-sized. V gene TRBV7-6 combines with J gene TRBJ2-7. Germline CDR1 is SGHVS and CDR2 is FNYEAQ. The CDR3 length is 15 residues. The CDR3 sequence: CASSLELDGSYEQYF.

By frequency, this clonotype registers medium-sized. This CDR3 is CASSQESLKYQETQYF. The V gene is TRBV3-1, the J gene TRBJ2-5. Germline CDR1 and CDR2: LGHDT and YNNKEL (reference sequence). The CDR3 contains 16 residues.

This clonotype shows up as medium-sized (0.01 to 0.1%) by frequency. The V and J genes are TRBV5-1 and TRBJ2-6; TCRdb returns TRBD1, unconfirmable since there is no DNA. The germline CDR1 and CDR2 sequences are SGHRS and YFSETQ. CDR3 length: 17 residues. The CDR3 spells CASRPGGESSGANVLTF.

This clonotype is labeled medium-sized (0.01 to 0.1%) based on frequency. This rearrangement joins TRBV7-9 to TRBJ2-1; TCRdb's assignment of TRBD2 cannot be checked, as there is no DNA. This CDR3 region has 16 residues. Germline V lookup: CDR1 SEHNR, CDR2 FQNEAQ (reference sequence). CDR3 in amino acids: CASNAPDLADNNEQFF.

Its frequency marks this clonotype as medium-sized. The gene calls are TRBV10-3 and TRBJ2-3; there is no DNA to check the TCRdb D call of TRBD2. CDR1 is ENHRY and CDR2 is SYGVKD in the germline V gene. This CDR3 is 17 amino acids long. The CDR3 protein is CAISEMVAGFSTDTQYF.